This T cell receptor beta chain was retrieved from a study of blood T cell repertoires in COVID-19. Study summary: From the United States, Italy and Spain came samples of acute and convalescent COVID-19.

Authors' processing steps: Using reference gene primer amplification, nucleated cell counts were estimated. Sequenced by immunoSEQ multiplex PCR; TCRdb stores in-frame clones only, minus some. V, J and clone size derive from that table, while D and trimming were established from the DNA sequence. The sample consists of approximately 300,000 clones, around 90% of them appearing once. Clinical histories supplied by participants themselves formed the basis of cohort assignment. Cohort 3 recovered donors had two negative PCRs, clearance, or symptom resolution. This CDR3 is 13 amino acids long. V was pared by 4 bases and J by 4 bases, with 10 bases between. The germline V gene has CDR1 ENHRY and CDR2 SYGVKD.

Sequenced material: PBMCs or T cells enriched from blood (not recorded which). The gene calls are TRBV10-3 and TRBJ1-2, with D unclear. The TCR sequence derives from a woman in her twenties or thirties who had recovered from COVID-19. The CDR3: CAISAAQSYGYTF. The CDR3 bases are TGTGCCATCAGTGCCGCGCAAAGCTATGGCTACACCTTC.